This is a list of T cell receptor beta chains from one sample in a study of control samples from healthy donors and cancer patients. Clones were sequenced by immunoSEQ multiplex PCR, and TCRdb holds only the in-frame ones, with some missing. The sample records under 150,000 clones, approximately 94% being singletons. The specimen sequenced was blood. These receptor sequences come from a man aged 25 to 45 in good health. Both conserved end residues are trimmed from each CDR3.

J gene	V gene	CDR3 protein
TRBJ1-3	TRBV7-2	ASSLRGTGNTIY
TRBJ2-7	TRBV30	ACLRAVASFSYEQY
TRBJ2-7	TRBV15	ATSRGGRGQGFSYEQY
TRBJ1-2	TRBV10-3	AISESIGTVQYGYT
TRBJ2-7	TRBV19	ASSTTGVPYEQY
TRBJ2-3	TRBV19	ASSMGLAVTDTQY
TRBJ1-4	TRBV6-5	ASRWQGGKLF
TRBJ2-5	TRBV13	ASSLAGTSQETQY
TRBJ1-2	TRBV19	ASRGISNYGYT
TRBJ2-2	TRBV11-2	ASSSTSPGELF
TRBJ1-2	TRBV10-1	ASTPGQGAKGYT